This T cell receptor (beta chain) originates from a study of blood T cell repertoires in COVID-19. Across the study: The United States, Italy and Spain provided the acute and convalescent COVID-19 samples. T cells, B-cell-depleted T cells, or PBMCs supplied cDNA or gDNA.

Germline loops: CDR1 SGHNT, CDR2 YYREEE (reference sequence). The germline V and J ends were trimmed by 1 base and 0 bases, with 8 bases remaining between them. The CDR3 spans 16 residues. Authors' data handling: Nucleated cell number was recorded as an estimate derived from reference gene primer amplification. The table came from immunoSEQ multiplex PCR; TCRdb's copy has only in-frame clones and leaves some out. The V and J calls and clone size were taken over from that table, and D and trimming were inferred from the DNA. The repertoire has around 300,000 clones, around 85% of them found once; the top ten carry over 3.5%.

The specimen was peripheral blood. This chain links TRBV5-4 with TRBJ2-6, with no clear D. The TCR sequence derives from a woman in her fifties or sixties with active or convalescent COVID-19. The CDR3 DNA is TGTGCCAGCAGCTTGACTACATCCTCTGGGGCCAACGTCCTGACTTTC. It is translated as CASSLTTSSGANVLTF.